The 30 T cell receptor beta chains given below trace back to one sample, sequenced in a study of T-cell reconstitution after alpha-beta-depleted transplantation in children. TCRbeta library construction was performed incorporating unique molecular identifiers. TCRdb passed the PCR reads through MiXCR, listing each CDR3 protein once. Counted here are 440,000 or so distinct CDR3 sequences, roughly 10% occurring once; the ten biggest clones make up 4.5% to 7%. Sample: PBMCs from the stem cell graft donor, taken from the stem cell graft. The receptor source for this set is a human donor who donated a stem cell graft to a child with acute myeloid leukemia.

V gene TRBV3-1 combines with J gene TRBJ2-3; 9 bases are shared with TRBD2. The CDR3 has 16 amino acids. Germline assignment: CDR1 LGHDT and CDR2 YNNKEL (reference sequence). J gave up 3 bases and V 5 bases, and 9 bases lay outside the gene matches. CDR3 in DNA: TGTGCCAGCAGCACGAAAGTGGCGGGGGGGACAGATACGCAGTATTTT. It encodes CASSTKVAGGTDTQYF.

This clonotype was counted only a few times. The chain is built from TRBV12-3 or TRBV12-4 and TRBJ2-1, with 7 nucleotides matching TRBD2. V lost 5 bases, J lost 2 bases, and 6 bases stayed unmatched. The CDR3 spans 15 residues. The CDR3 reads CASSLGLPPYNEQFF. The CDR3 DNA reads TGTGCCAGCAGTCTGGGACTACCTCCCTACAATGAGCAGTTCTTC.

A few counts support this clonotype. V usage is TRBV20-1 and J usage is TRBJ1-2, with 8 bases identical to TRBD1. The CDR3 runs to 13 residues. Germline CDR1 DFQATT, CDR2 SNEGSKA (reference sequence). With 6 bases clipped from V and 4 bases from J, the junction kept 7 bases outside the gene matches. CDR3 protein: CSALRTGSYGYTF. CDR3 in DNA: TGCAGTGCCCTTAGGACAGGGAGCTATGGCTACACCTTC.

The sample holds a few counts of this clonotype. The J gene is TRBJ1-4, the V gene TRBV10-3; 7 bases align to TRBD1. The junction had 6 bases not matched to a gene; V was cut back by 7 bases and J by 7 bases. CDR3 size: 13 residues. The V gene's germline CDR1 is ENHRY and CDR2 SYGVKD. DNA of the CDR3: TGTGCCATCACCCGGGACAGAACTGAAAAACTGTTTTTT. This codes for CAITRDRTEKLFF.

This clonotype was recorded at least ten times. The genes are TRBV10-3 and TRBJ1-1; weak D call: TRBD1 (6 bases). The V gene's germline CDR1 is ENHRY and CDR2 SYGVKD. This CDR3 region has 13 residues. Trimming shortened V by 6 bases and J by 11 bases, and 19 bases separated the two germline ends. The CDR3 protein is CAIRPLGRGNAFF. The CDR3 nucleotides are TGTGCCATCAGGCCCCTTGGCAGGGGCAATGCTTTCTTT.

This clonotype showed up just a few times. The chain employs TRBV6-1 and TRBJ2-7, with TRBD1 matching 9 bases. With 4 bases clipped from V and 11 bases from J, the junction kept 12 bases outside the gene matches. The germline V gene encodes CDR1 MNHNS and CDR2 SASEGT. CDR3 length: 14 amino acids. This CDR3 reads CASSGEPGQGWKYV. The CDR3 bases are TGTGCCAGCAGTGGAGAACCGGGACAGGGTTGGAAGTACGTC.

This clonotype was counted at least ten times. This chain links TRBV29-1 with TRBJ2-3, with a weak D call TRBD1 (8 bases). CDR1 SQVTM and CDR2 ANQGSEA come from the germline V gene. CDR3 length equals 13 residues. V lost 7 bases and J 6 bases, leaving 17 bases between the germline ends. CDR3 protein: CSALTGDYDTQYF. The CDR3 bases are TGCAGCGCCCTGACAGGGGACTACGATACGCAGTATTTT.

In this sample, this clonotype turned up many times. The chain employs TRBV5-1 and TRBJ2-1; maybe TRBD1 (6 bases). CDR1 is SGHRS, CDR2 YFSETQ, per germline. The CDR3 spans 12 residues. V lost 1 base and J 12 bases, leaving 11 bases between the germline ends. The DNA for the CDR3 is TGCGCCAGCAGCTTGCCCAGGGGCTGGCAGTTCTTC. Its protein is CASSLPRGWQFF.

This clonotype appeared a few times. The rearrangement uses TRBV2 and TRBJ2-5, with TRBD2 identical over 13 bases. V gave up 0 bases and J gave up 5 bases; unmatched junction bases: 0. The CDR3 has 15 residues. CDR1 SNHLY and CDR2 FYNNEI come from the germline V gene. CDR3 nucleotide sequence: TGTGCCAGCAGTGAAGCGGGACTAGCGGGGGAGACCCAGTACTTC. This codes for CASSEAGLAGETQYF.

This clonotype was detected ten times or more. V usage is TRBV20-1 and J usage is TRBJ1-3; a possible D gene is TRBD1 (6 bases). Germline V gene sequence: CDR1 DFQATT, CDR2 SNEGSKA (reference sequence). Trimming shortened V by 4 bases and J by 5 bases, and 12 bases separated the two germline ends. CDR3 length: 13 residues. The CDR3 nucleotides read TGCAGTGCTACTCCAACAGGGAGAAACACCATATATTTT. Amino acid sequence: CSATPTGRNTIYF.

The table lists this clonotype with a few counts. The chain combines TRBV5-1 with TRBJ2-1; 10 bases align to TRBD2. Losses at the gene ends were 3 bases for V and 0 bases for J; bases not matched to a gene: 3. This CDR3 has 16 amino acids. From germline, CDR1 is SGHRS and CDR2 YFSETQ. CDR3 residues: CASSSSGGFSYNEQFF. The DNA for the CDR3 is TGCGCCAGCAGCTCTAGCGGGGGTTTCTCCTACAATGAGCAGTTCTTC. Based on the CDR3 plus reference TRBV5-1 and TRBJ2-1, the full variable domain is KAGVTQTPRYLIKTRGQQVTLSCSPISGHRSVSWYQQTPGQGLQFLFEYFSETQRNKGNFPGRFSGRQFSNSRSEMNVSTLELGDSALYLCASSSSGGFSYNEQFFGPGTRLTVL.

V is TRBV5-1 and J is TRBJ2-1; 11 positions agree with TRBD2. The CDR3 consists of 16 residues. The V gene's germline CDR1 is SGHRS and CDR2 YFSETQ. The V gene end was trimmed by 5 bases and the J gene end by 4 bases; junction bases not matched to a gene: 8. CDR3: CASRSSGGPDYNEQFF. The CDR3 nucleotides read TGCGCCAGCAGATCTAGCGGGGGGCCCGATTACAATGAGCAGTTCTTC.

The V gene is TRBV20-1, the J gene TRBJ2-5; no reliable D call. The CDR3 is 12 residues long. Germline V gene sequence: CDR1 DFQATT, CDR2 SNEGSKA (reference sequence). With 2 bases removed from V and 1 base from J, the gap between germline ends came to 5 bases. The CDR3 coding sequence is TGCAGTGCTAGACTAGTCCAAGAGACCCAGTACTTC. This sequence encodes CSARLVQETQYF.

The rearrangement links TRBV7-8 to TRBJ2-5, with TRBD2 matching over 14 bases. There are 17 residues in the CDR3. V gave up 5 bases and J gave up 8 bases; unmatched junction bases: 13. The germline CDR1 and CDR2 sequences are SGHVS and FQNEAQ. The CDR3 region is CASSLNWGLAGVDTQYF. Written as DNA, the CDR3 is TGTGCCAGCAGCCTTAATTGGGGACTAGCGGGGGTTGATACCCAGTACTTC.

The chain couples TRBV9 to TRBJ2-5; D is ambiguous. The CDR3 runs to 16 residues. The germline V gene encodes CDR1 SGDLS and CDR2 YYNGEE. Trimming removed 0 bases from V and 2 bases from J, with 14 bases in between. CDR3 in amino acids: CASSVDVLARQETQYF. CDR3 bases: TGTGCCAGCAGCGTAGATGTTTTGGCTAGACAAGAGACCCAGTACTTC.

This clonotype was observed a handful of times. The chain has TRBV4-1 and TRBJ1-5; 10 nucleotides align to TRBD1. After removal of 4 bases from V and 1 base from J, the junction contained 10 bases not matched to a gene. The CDR3 covers 18 residues. Per the germline V gene, CDR1 is MGHRA and CDR2 is YSYEKL. The CDR3 region is CASSLGQGGEVSNQPQHF. The CDR3 nucleotides are TGCGCCAGCAGCCTCGGACAGGGGGGCGAGGTAAGCAATCAGCCCCAGCATTTT.

This chain links TRBV6-5 with TRBJ2-3, with D perhaps matching TRBD2 (6 bases). The CDR3 runs 15 residues. V was cut by 3 bases and J by 5 bases, with 15 bases left in between. Germline V CDR1 and CDR2: MNHEY, SVGAGI. CDR3 amino acids: CASSYTGVGGDTQYF. The CDR3 DNA follows: TGTGCCAGCAGTTATACGGGAGTGGGGGGAGATACGCAGTATTTT.

This clonotype was picked up a small number of times. The V call is TRBV5-1, the J call TRBJ2-2, with 8 positions matching TRBD1. V lost 1 base and J lost 2; bases outside the gene matches: 7. The CDR3 contains 17 residues. Germline V CDR1 and CDR2: SGHRS, YFSETQ. DNA of the CDR3: TGCGCCAGCAGCTTGTTCCCTCAGGGGGCAAACACCGGGGAGCTGTTTTTT. It encodes CASSLFPQGANTGELFF. Together with reference TRBV5-1 and TRBJ2-2, the CDR3 gives the full variable domain: KAGVTQTPRYLIKTRGQQVTLSCSPISGHRSVSWYQQTPGQGLQFLFEYFSETQRNKGNFPGRFSGRQFSNSRSEMNVSTLELGDSALYLCASSLFPQGANTGELFFGEGSRLTVL.

This clonotype was observed at least ten times. The chain combines TRBV6-5 with TRBJ1-1, with 9 positions matching TRBD1. The length of the CDR3 is 12 residues. The germline V gene encodes CDR1 MNHEY and CDR2 SVGAGI. Trimming cost V 7 bases and J 7 bases; bases outside gene matches: 4. CDR3 in DNA: TGTGCCAGCATTCAGGGACAGGGTGAAGCTTTCTTT. Translated: CASIQGQGEAFF.

This chain joins TRBV29-1 and TRBJ2-1; tentatively, D is TRBD2 (6 bases). V was cut by 7 bases and J by 10 bases, with 17 bases left in between. Germline-derived CDR1 and CDR2 are SQVTM and ANQGSEA. This CDR3 is 12 amino acids long. This CDR3 reads CSGGPMEGEQFF. DNA of the CDR3: TGCAGCGGTGGACCCATGGAGGGGGAGCAGTTCTTC.

This clonotype occurred a few times. The rearrangement uses TRBV10-2 and TRBJ1-2, with TRBD1 matching over 7 bases. J lost 4 bases, V lost 6 bases, and 11 bases had no gene match. The CDR3 is 15 residues long. Per the germline V gene, CDR1 is WSHSY and CDR2 is SAAADI. In DNA, the CDR3 is TGCGCCAGCAGCGCAAATCTAGGGGGCGCCTATGGCTACACCTTC. It specifies CASSANLGGAYGYTF.

A note on this clonotype: Because it lacks the conserved phenylalanine or tryptophan at the end, this CDR3 is likely a read error. The V gene is TRBV7-8, the J gene TRBJ1-6; D is perhaps TRBD1 (5 bases). Germline CDR1 reads SGHVS; CDR2 reads FQNEAQ. This CDR3 is 14 amino acids long. V lost 1 base and J 10 bases, leaving 11 bases between the germline ends. In DNA form, the CDR3 reads TGTGCCAGCAGCTTAGGGGGGTTAGGGTCACCCCTCCACATT. Its translation is CASSLGGLGSPLHI.

The CDR3 DNA reads as TGTGCCAGCAGCTTAGCAGGGAAGCGCGAGCAGTACTTC. As protein: CASSLAGKREQYF. V usage is TRBV11-1 and J usage is TRBJ2-7; D remains unclear. This CDR3 has 13 amino acids. Germline V CDR1 and CDR2: SGHAT, FQDESV (reference sequence). The germline V and J ends were trimmed by 0 bases and 6 bases, with 9 bases remaining between them. Drawing the rest from reference TRBV11-1 and TRBJ2-7, the complete variable domain is EAEVAQSPRYKITEKSQAVAFWCDPISGHATLYWYRQILGQGPELLVQFQDESVVDDSQLPKDRFSAERLKGVDSTLKIQPAELGDSAMYLCASSLAGKREQYFGPGTRLTVT.

In its sample, this clonotype was seen a few times. The J gene is TRBJ1-1, the V gene TRBV9; D gene ambiguous. Germline CDR1 SGDLS, CDR2 YYNGEE. Trimming took 3 bases from V and 3 from J, leaving 12 bases between them. There are 14 residues in the CDR3. CDR3 sequence reads: CASSDRDRDTEAFF. The CDR3, as DNA: TGTGCCAGCAGCGATCGGGATAGGGACACTGAAGCTTTCTTT.

This chain uses TRBV7-9 with TRBJ2-7, with a weak D call TRBD1 (6 bases). The CDR3 is 15 amino acids. Deletions cut 1 base from V and 6 bases from J, with 16 bases between. Germline CDR1 is SEHNR and CDR2 is FQNEAQ (reference sequence). For the CDR3, the DNA is TGTGCCAGCAGCTTAGGGGGGCCCGACCCCCTCGAGCAGTACTTC. Translation gives CASSLGGPDPLEQYF.

In this sample, this clonotype turned up a few times. The chain is built from TRBV5-1 and TRBJ1-2, with TRBD1 as a possible D gene (5 bases). The CDR3 contains 17 residues. The V and J ends lost 0 bases and 0 bases respectively, with 15 bases between them. Germline V gene lookup returns CDR1 SGHRS and CDR2 YFSETQ. CDR3 loop: CASSLAGREGTNYGYTF. The CDR3 DNA is TGCGCCAGCAGCTTGGCGGGGCGAGAGGGCACTAACTATGGCTACACCTTC.

The sample holds many counts of this clonotype. The chain combines TRBV29-1 with TRBJ2-5; tentatively, D is TRBD1 (5 bases). The CDR3 has 14 amino acids. The germline CDR1 and CDR2 sequences are SQVTM and ANQGSEA. V dropped 0 bases and J dropped 0 bases, with 8 bases sitting between them. In nucleotides, the CDR3 is TGCAGCGTTGAAGAGGGGCCAAACCAAGAGACCCAGTACTTC. Translation gives CSVEEGPNQETQYF.

This clonotype was detected only a few times. The rearrangement joins TRBV12-3 or TRBV12-4 to TRBJ2-3; 9 bases are shared with TRBD1. Unmatched junction bases numbered 4, after V lost 5 bases and J lost 4 bases. The CDR3 is 14 residues long. CDR3 in DNA: TGTGCCAGCAGTAAGGGACAGGGCCCAGATACGCAGTATTTT. It translates to CASSKGQGPDTQYF.

There are a few counts of this clonotype. The chain employs TRBV27 and TRBJ2-2, with a weak D call TRBD1 (5 bases). This CDR3 region has 13 residues. Germline loops: CDR1 MNHEY, CDR2 SMNVEV (reference sequence). V lost 2 bases and J lost 6, with 7 bases in between. The CDR3 sequence: CASSLGAAGELFF. The CDR3 DNA is TGTGCCAGCAGTTTAGGGGCAGCCGGGGAGCTGTTTTTT.

This clonotype showed up just a few times. This chain links TRBV19 with TRBJ1-5; D is unresolved. The CDR3 runs 15 residues. The V end was cut by 4 bases, the J end by 0 bases, with 10 bases between. CDR1 is LNHDA and CDR2 is SQIVND in the germline V gene (reference sequence). For the CDR3, the DNA is TGTGCCAGTAGTAACAGAATAGATAGCAATCAGCCCCAGCATTTT. It yields the protein CASSNRIDSNQPQHF.